The 13 T cell receptor beta chains below were found in one sample sequenced in a study of cytomegalovirus exposure and HLA in healthy donors. PCR primers comprised 60 Vbeta and 13 Jbeta primers. This table comes from immunoSEQ multiplex PCR, and its TCRdb copy is limited to in-frame clones, with some not included. The sample shows roughly 280,000 clones, roughly two thirds of them seen only once. The sequenced sample was PBMCs. The receptors stem from a female donor in good health and CMV-seronegative.

The chain couples TRBV15 to TRBJ1-2; 11 nucleotides align to TRBD1. CDR1 is LNHNV, CDR2 YYDKDF, per germline (reference sequence). With V trimmed by 5 bases and J by 7 bases, 3 bases remained unmatched. CDR3 length equals 13 residues. Written as DNA, the CDR3 is TGTGCCACCAGCGGACAGGGGGCGTTTGGCTACACCTTC. It specifies CATSGQGAFGYTF.

The chain joins TRBV4-1 to TRBJ2-2; maybe TRBD2 (5 bases). This CDR3 has 17 residues. V was clipped by 4 bases and J by 3 bases, with 18 bases between them. The germline V gene encodes CDR1 MGHRA and CDR2 YSYEKL. The CDR3 DNA sequence: TGCGCCAGCAGCCTCCTGTCGGGGATGCCGCACACCGGGGAGCTGTTTTTT. The encoded protein is CASSLLSGMPHTGELFF.

The chain links TRBV7-3 to TRBJ2-1; the D gene is possibly TRBD2 (6 bases). The CDR3 covers 14 residues. Trimming removed 1 base from V and 7 bases from J, with 11 bases in between. The germline gives CDR1 SGHTA, CDR2 FQGTGA. CDR3 nucleotides: TGTGCCAGCAGCTTAAACCCCGGGGGTAATGAGCAGTTCTTC. Translated, it gives CASSLNPGGNEQFF. Drawing the rest from reference TRBV7-3 and TRBJ2-1, the complete variable domain is GAGVSQTPSNKVTEKGKYVELRCDPISGHTALYWYRQSLGQGPEFLIYFQGTGAADDSGLPNDRFFAVRPEGSVSTLKIQRTERGDSAVYLCASSLNPGGNEQFFGPGTRLTVL.

In regard to this clone: At one of its ends the junction is not consistent with the germline gene, which may arise from a read error. This chain uses TRBV4-1 with TRBJ2-7; 7 bases line up with TRBD1. Germline CDR1 and CDR2: MGHRA and YSYEKL. CDR3 length: 13 amino acids. The CDR3 region is CASSLGQKGEQYF. The DNA for the CDR3 is TGCGCCAGTAGCCTGGGACAGAAAGGCGAGCAGTACTTC.

The chain carries TRBV12-5 and TRBJ1-4; tentatively, D is TRBD1 (5 bases). This CDR3 is 15 amino acids long. The germline gives CDR1 LGHNT, CDR2 FRNRAP. V was clipped by 2 bases and J by 4 bases, with 11 bases between them. CDR3 loop: CASGLNGGGNEKLFF. CDR3 in DNA: TGTGCTAGTGGTTTGAATGGGGGGGGTAATGAAAAACTGTTTTTT.

The gene calls are TRBV6-4 and TRBJ2-1; 12 positions match TRBD2. This CDR3 spans 17 amino acids. With V trimmed by 1 base and J by 6 bases, 7 bases remained unmatched. Germline values: CDR1 MRHNA, CDR2 SNTAGT. The CDR3 region has the DNA TGTGCCAGCAGTGACTTGACTAGCGGGAGTACTATCAATGAGCAGTTCTTC. The encoded protein is CASSDLTSGSTINEQFF.

This clone was seen more than once but under ten times. V and J are TRBV7-9 and TRBJ2-1, with TRBD2 matching over 10 bases. V lost 5 bases to trimming and J lost 6 bases; unmatched junction nucleotides: 16. CDR1 is SEHNR and CDR2 is FQNEAQ in the germline V gene (reference sequence). This CDR3 has 18 residues. CDR3: CASSTGASTSGNGNEQFF. The CDR3 coding sequence is TGTGCCAGCAGCACTGGGGCGAGCACTAGCGGGAACGGCAATGAGCAGTTCTTC.

The chain has TRBV28 and TRBJ2-7, with TRBD2 as a possible D gene (6 bases). V lost 7 bases and J 5 bases, leaving 21 bases between the germline ends. Germline CDR1 and CDR2: MDHEN and SYDVKM. The CDR3 is 15 amino acids. This CDR3 is CASTRAGRRSDEQYF. For the CDR3, the DNA is TGTGCCAGCACTCGGGCGGGACGGCGGAGTGACGAGCAGTACTTC.

The rearrangement uses TRBV18 and TRBJ1-5; D may be TRBD1 (6 bases). This CDR3 spans 15 amino acids. V lost 4 bases and J lost 1, with 11 bases in between. The germline V gene encodes CDR1 KGHSH and CDR2 LQKENI. CDR3 bases: TGTGCCAGCTCACGTATACAGGGAAGCAATCAGCCCCAGCATTTT. Protein product: CASSRIQGSNQPQHF. Full variable domain (outside the CDR3, taken from reference TRBV18 and TRBJ1-5): NAGVMQNPRHLVRRRGQEARLRCSPMKGHSHVYWYRQLPEEGLKFMVYLQKENIIDESGMPKERFSAEFPKEGPSILRIQQVVRGDSAAYFCASSRIQGSNQPQHFGDGTRLSIL.

The chain links TRBV7-8 to TRBJ2-7; TRBD1 agrees at 7 bases. Germline V gene lookup returns CDR1 SGHVS and CDR2 FQNEAQ. Germline trimming cut 5 bases from V and 0 bases from J; bases unmatched to any gene: 7. The CDR3 loop spans 15 amino acids. This CDR3 reads CASSPRDSNSYEQYF. The CDR3 DNA reads as TGTGCCAGCAGCCCCAGGGACAGCAACTCCTACGAGCAGTACTTC.

The J gene is TRBJ2-1, the V gene TRBV6-6; 7 bases are a match to TRBD2. Germline V gene lookup returns CDR1 MNHNY and CDR2 SVGAGI (reference sequence). Losses at the gene ends were 5 bases for V and 12 bases for J; bases not matched to a gene: 16. CDR3 length: 15 amino acids. CDR3 in DNA: TGTGCCAGCAGTACTAGCGTGTCCTGGGAAGGCGGGCAGTTCTTC. It is translated as CASSTSVSWEGGQFF.

The rearrangement uses TRBV6-5 and TRBJ2-7, with D maybe TRBD2 (5 bases). Germline lookup yields CDR1 MNHEY and CDR2 SVGAGI. Trimming pared 0 bases from V and 0 bases from J, leaving 12 bases between. This CDR3 comprises 16 residues. CDR3 sequence reads: CASSYSKDLGSYEQYF. The CDR3 region has the DNA TGTGCCAGCAGTTACTCGAAGGACTTAGGCTCCTACGAGCAGTACTTC.

A few counts support this clone. The chain employs TRBV4-1 and TRBJ1-4; possibly TRBD1 for D (6 bases). CDR1 MGHRA and CDR2 YSYEKL come from the germline V gene. Trimming stripped 5 bases from V and 4 bases from J, with 14 bases between. The CDR3 is made up of 15 amino acids. The CDR3 DNA is TGCGCCAGCAGCTTTGGCGGGGGCCGTAATGAAAAACTGTTTTTT. As protein: CASSFGGGRNEKLFF.